This T cell receptor (beta chain) was captured by sequencing in a study of T-cell memory formation after mild COVID-19 (dated by TCRdb to the early 2020s). Regarding the study in general: Most TCR sequence clusters were specific to one of the two donors. T-cell clones expanding and contracting after mild COVID-19 in a couple of donors were tracked by longitudinal TCRalpha and TCRbeta repertoire sequencing. Two young, previously healthy adult volunteers, one female and one male, were included in the cohort.

The study at large found these results: The detection of some responding clones in pre-infection memory suggests that pre-existing cross-reactive memory T cells joined the SARS-CoV-2 response. SARS-CoV-2 specificity of the second-wave clones peaking on day 37 was not confirmed. Contracting CD4+ clones were found mainly in CM and EM memory subsets, while CD8+ clones were enriched in EMRA. The study covered only two mild cases, and larger cohorts including severe cases with pre-infection samples were considered necessary. From day 15 to 85, contracting clones showed balanced CD4/CD8 phenotypes, whereas a second wave of clones that expanded from day 15 to 37 leaned towards CD4+.

This clonotype was seen only a few times. Its antigen specificity is not known. Base qualities are missing; no much larger clone stands one base away. Ficoll-Paque density gradient centrifugation was used to isolate PBMCs. TCRdb shows the sequencer as Illumina NovaSeq 6000. TCRalpha and TCRbeta cDNA libraries were constructed by 5'RACE with constant-segment primers, with sample barcodes and unique molecular identifiers being introduced. Trizol reagent was used to extract RNA from every sample. Libraries were amplified in two PCR steps, with a second sample barcode and Illumina TruSeq adapters added in the second step. Sequencing of the libraries was done on an Illumina NovaSeq, producing 2 x 150 bp paired-end reads. The source study handled its data this way. The reads were demultiplexed and collapsed into UMI-guided consensus sequences using migec v1.2.7. Using mixcr v2.1.11, UMI consensuses were aligned to TRA and TRB V and J templates and then assembled into clonotypes. Clonotypes were classified as expanded or contracted when called significant by both edgeR and NoisET, with noise models trained on biological replicates. For edgeR calls, a false discovery rate-adjusted p below 0.01 and a log2 fold-change threshold of 1 were applied. As an exploratory analysis of dynamics, max-normalized trajectories of the 1000 most abundant clonotypes were examined by PCA with hierarchical clustering. The CD4 or CD8 phenotype of responding clones was assigned using the separately sequenced CD4+ and CD8+ repertoires. Using fastp trimming at Q25 and MiXCR clonotype assembly, TCRdb reanalyzed the public sequencing data and kept in-frame beta chains. Rows merge per CDR3 protein into single entries with the most common DNA and genes. These V and J calls are TCRdb output, not the study's own analysis. Present in this sample are more than 300,000 distinct CDR3 sequences, roughly 15% of which were seen just once. The ten largest clonotypes hold 22% of the sample.

V is trimmed back by 7 bases and J by 8 bases, and the junction contains 13 bases that no gene match accounts for. The CDR3, cysteine through phenylalanine, is 15 amino acids long. The entry retains the CDR3 DNA only, 45 bases that are in frame from base 1. The clonotype originates from a young man who had mild COVID-19 (a few samples of this study predate the infection). The sample titles of this study are shuffled in the database, so cell type and time point are left out; the donor was told from shared clones. Recombination joined TRBV12-3 or TRBV12-4 with TRBJ1-4, and 7 junction bases match TRBD1. The sequencing input was PBMCs or a T cell subset sorted from them (not recorded which). The CDR3: CASTLQQGGREKLFF. The sequenced DNA: TGTGCCAGCACCCTCCAGCAAGGGGGCCGAGAAAAACTGTTTTTT.